Each of the 8 T cell receptor beta chains below was sequenced from the same sample in a study of human T cells and chemical hapten exposure. Unique molecular identifiers were linked by the library to individual cDNA molecules. TCRdb processed the reads anew with MiXCR; each CDR3 protein has one entry. This table holds about 120,000 distinct CDR3 sequences, 8.5% found once. Unfractionated whole blood was the source from which total RNA was extracted. Sequenced: whole blood. The receptors here all came from a human donor in good health. Some clones in this sample may be carry-over from other donors' samples.

The V call is TRBV7-9, the J call TRBJ2-2, with TRBD1 identical over 10 bases. After removal of 5 bases from V and 5 bases from J, the junction contained 5 bases not matched to a gene. The germline CDR1 and CDR2 sequences are SEHNR and FQNEAQ (reference sequence). The CDR3 consists of 15 residues. CDR3 sequence reads: CASSRQGARTGELFF. The CDR3 DNA reads as TGTGCCAGCAGCCGACAGGGGGCGCGGACCGGGGAGCTGTTTTTT.

The V gene is TRBV5-1, the J gene TRBJ2-6; D unresolved. CDR1 SGHRS and CDR2 YFSETQ come from the germline V gene. Deletions cut 3 bases from V and 2 bases from J, with 6 bases between. The CDR3 totals 14 residues. The CDR3 region is CASSSRAGANVLTF. For the CDR3, the DNA is TGCGCCAGCAGCTCGCGTGCTGGGGCCAACGTCCTGACTTTC.

This rearrangement joins TRBV12-3 or TRBV12-4 to TRBJ2-1; no clear D gene. The CDR3 has 15 residues. Between the trimmed V and J ends, which lost 4 bases and 2 bases, there was a span of 12 bases. The DNA for the CDR3 is TGTGCCAGCAGTTCGGCCGGTCCCCCCTACAATGAGCAGTTCTTC. Its translation: CASSSAGPPYNEQFF.

The chain's CDR3 is CASSLDWAGQQETQYF. The CDR3 DNA is TGTGCCAGCAGCTTAGATTGGGCGGGACAGCAGGAGACCCAGTACTTC. The rearrangement uses TRBV11-2 and TRBJ2-5; D is perhaps TRBD1 (7 bases). The CDR3 contains 16 residues. Germline V gene lookup returns CDR1 SGHAT and CDR2 FQNNGV. Trimming shortened V by 0 bases and J by 5 bases, and 16 bases separated the two germline ends.

This clonotype was observed many times. The chain combines TRBV27 with TRBJ1-1, with D hard to call. This CDR3 contains 15 residues. Between the trimmed V and J ends, which lost 7 bases and 0 bases, there was a span of 15 bases. Germline values: CDR1 MNHEY, CDR2 SMNVEV (reference sequence). The DNA of the CDR3 is TGTGCCAGCACTATTTTTCCCGAAATGAACACTGAAGCTTTCTTT. Translation gives CASTIFPEMNTEAFF.

This clonotype was counted only a few times. The chain links TRBV7-9 to TRBJ2-3; 7 bases line up with TRBD2. CDR1 is SEHNR and CDR2 is FQNEAQ in the germline V gene (reference sequence). Unmatched junction bases numbered 5, after V lost 6 bases and J lost 2 bases. This CDR3 spans 14 amino acids. The DNA of the CDR3 is TGTGCCAGCAGAAGCGGGGCCCCCACAGATACGCAGTATTTT. It is translated as CASRSGAPTDTQYF.

This chain joins TRBV7-9 and TRBJ1-1; 8 bases align to TRBD1. The CDR3 has 15 residues. V dropped 5 bases and J dropped 3; count of bases not matched to a gene: 8. Germline V gene data show CDR1 as SEHNR and CDR2 as FQNEAQ (reference sequence). The CDR3 DNA follows: TGTGCCAGCAGCCACAGGGGGGCTGTGGACACTGAAGCTTTCTTT. It is translated as CASSHRGAVDTEAFF.

This clonotype occurred a few times. J is TRBJ2-3 and V is TRBV5-1, with a tentative D call TRBD2 (6 bases). The CDR3 spans 14 residues. Germline values: CDR1 SGHRS, CDR2 YFSETQ. The V end was cut by 2 bases, the J end by 0 bases, with 7 bases between. The CDR3 coding sequence is TGCGCCAGCAGCTTCGGGACTAGCACAGATACGCAGTATTTT. This translates into CASSFGTSTDTQYF.